Following are 14 T cell receptor beta chains from one sample sequenced in a study of blood T cells in healthy people across ages. Through a sample-barcoded 5' primer and a J-beta primer mix, a second PCR was run for roughly 7 to 12 cycles. TCRdb re-analysed the 5' RACE reads in MiXCR, keeping a single row per CDR3 protein. The table has some 1.8 million distinct CDR3 sequences, roughly two fifths seen once. Sequencing input: blood. These receptors all come from a human donor in good health.

This clonotype showed up just once. The junction departs from the called germline gene at one end, perhaps through a read error. The CDR3 protein is CASSLGPERLFF. The DNA of the CDR3 is TGTGCCAGCAGCTTGGGGCCTGAAAGACTGTTTTTT. V and J are TRBV7-9 and TRBJ1-4, with D perhaps matching TRBD1 (5 bases). Germline values: CDR1 SEHNR, CDR2 FQNEAQ (reference sequence). The CDR3 has 12 amino acids.

This clonotype was counted only a few times. The chain joins TRBV3-1 to TRBJ2-5, with TRBD2 matching 7 bases. Trimming cost V 0 bases and J 11 bases; bases outside gene matches: 12. Germline assignment: CDR1 LGHDT and CDR2 YNNKEL (reference sequence). The CDR3 loop spans 15 amino acids. CDR3 DNA: TGTGCCAGCAGCCAAGATTTGTACGAAGGGCGGGAGCAGTACTTC. Translating it yields CASSQDLYEGREQYF.

V is TRBV6-2 or TRBV6-3 and J is TRBJ2-7; 7 bases map to TRBD1. Looked up from germline, CDR1 is MNHEY and CDR2 is SVGEGT. There are 19 residues in the CDR3. The V gene end was trimmed by 2 bases and the J gene end by 0 bases; junction bases not matched to a gene: 16. The CDR3: CASSYPTSVDRDFSYEQYF. CDR3 nucleotide sequence: TGTGCCAGCAGTTACCCCACATCCGTTGACAGGGATTTCTCCTACGAGCAGTACTTC.

J is TRBJ1-5 and V is TRBV20-1; D is perhaps TRBD1 (5 bases). Looked up from germline, CDR1 is DFQATT and CDR2 is SNEGSKA (reference sequence). This CDR3 is built from 13 residues. Trimming removed 0 bases at V and 7 bases at J, with 10 bases between. The DNA of the CDR3 is TGCAGTGCTAGAGATGGGGGGGAACAGCCCCAGCATTTT. Protein: CSARDGGEQPQHF.

This chain connects TRBV9 to TRBJ2-1, with a possible D match to TRBD1 (5 bases). The J call could be wrong; TRBJ2-7 is a better fit for the DNA end. CDR3 size: 15 residues. In germline, CDR1 is SGDLS, CDR2 YYNGEE. CDR3 nucleotide sequence: TGTGCCAGCAGCCCGCAGGGCGTTGCCTACAATGAGCAGTACTTC. Protein sequence: CASSPQGVAYNEQYF.

This sequence joins TRBV20-1 and TRBJ2-7, with unresolved D. V lost 6 bases to trimming and J lost 4 bases, with 13 bases between them. Germline CDR1 reads DFQATT; CDR2 reads SNEGSKA (reference sequence). This CDR3 has 12 amino acids. The CDR3 sequence: CSATEGGYEQYF. Here the CDR3 DNA reads TGCAGTGCCACCGAAGGCGGTTACGAGCAGTACTTC.

The table lists this clonotype with a few counts. The chain is built from TRBV20-1 and TRBJ1-1; D remains unclear. Germline V gives CDR1 DFQATT, CDR2 SNEGSKA (reference sequence). Trimming left V 3 bases short and J 9 bases short, with 17 bases between. There are 13 residues in the CDR3. CDR3 in amino acids: CSARITGPTKAFF. CDR3 nucleotides: TGCAGTGCTAGGATTACCGGGCCTACAAAAGCTTTCTTT.

This clonotype was recorded a few times. J is TRBJ2-5 and V is TRBV10-3; TRBD1 matches at 7 bases. J was trimmed by 4 bases and V by 0 bases; bases with no gene match: 5. This CDR3 contains 15 residues. Per germline, CDR1 ENHRY and CDR2 SYGVKD. The CDR3 sequence is CAISESSQGPETQYF. The CDR3 region has the DNA TGTGCCATCAGTGAGTCGTCACAGGGGCCAGAGACCCAGTACTTC.

This clonotype was detected ten times or more. The chain carries TRBV29-1 and TRBJ1-1; TRBD1 might be the D (5 bases). The CDR3 is 12 amino acids. The germline V gene encodes CDR1 SQVTM and CDR2 ANQGSEA. Trimming pared 7 bases from V and 1 base from J, leaving 10 bases between. CDR3 sequence reads: CSGGTGNTEAFF. CDR3 coding DNA: TGCAGCGGGGGTACAGGGAACACTGAAGCTTTCTTT.

The CDR3 loop reads CASILDRANTEAFF. CDR3 nucleotide sequence: TGTGCCAGTATCCTCGACAGGGCGAACACTGAAGCTTTCTTT. The chain carries TRBV7-9 and TRBJ1-1; 7 bases match TRBD1. CDR1 is SEHNR and CDR2 is FQNEAQ in the germline V gene (reference sequence). The CDR3 is made up of 14 amino acids. Trimming removed 9 bases from V and 1 base from J; junction bases left unmatched: 8.

This clonotype showed up just a few times. The J gene is TRBJ2-3, the V gene TRBV20-1; unclear D gene. Trimming pared 6 bases from V and 6 bases from J, leaving 13 bases between. CDR1 is DFQATT and CDR2 is SNEGSKA in the germline V gene (reference sequence). The CDR3 is 12 residues long. CDR3 DNA: TGCAGTGCAATAAAGGGATCGGATACGCAGTATTTT. Translation: CSAIKGSDTQYF.

This chain uses TRBV12-3 or TRBV12-4 with TRBJ2-1, with 8 bases matching TRBD1. V lost 5 bases, J lost 7 bases, and 7 bases stayed unmatched. The CDR3 length is 14 residues. The CDR3 loop is CASSTHDRGNEQFF. The CDR3 bases are TGTGCCAGCAGTACCCATGACAGGGGTAATGAGCAGTTCTTC.

This clonotype has a handful of counts. This chain links TRBV5-1 with TRBJ2-7, with D maybe TRBD1 (5 bases). V gave up 4 bases and J gave up 3 bases, with 17 bases separating them. CDR1 is SGHRS and CDR2 is YFSETQ in the germline V gene. The CDR3 is made up of 15 amino acids. CDR3 DNA sequence: TGCGCCAGCAGCCAGTTTACAGGCAGGCTCTACGAGCAGTACTTC. Its translation is CASSQFTGRLYEQYF.

This sequence joins TRBV5-6 and TRBJ1-4, with 9 positions matching TRBD1. Germline-derived CDR1 and CDR2 are SGHDT and YYEEEE. This CDR3 has 16 amino acids. Trimming took 3 bases from V and 7 from J; bases not matched to a gene: 10. CDR3 in DNA: TGTGCCAGCAGCTCGAACTTTGGGACAGGGAGTGAAAAACTGTTTTTT. Translating gives CASSSNFGTGSEKLFF.